These 21 T cell receptor beta chains were all obtained from the same sample, sequenced in a study of T-cell reconstitution after alpha-beta-depleted transplantation in children. The library targeted TCRbeta and was prepared with unique molecular identifiers. TCRdb reprocessed the PCR reads via MiXCR and lists one record per CDR3 protein. The data hold 90,000 to 100,000 distinct CDR3 sequences, with 23% observed a single time. Here the sequenced sample was PBMCs, taken before TCRalphabeta/CD19-depleted stem cell transplant. These receptors originate from a boy aged 2 to 10 with acute lymphoblastic leukemia, due to receive a stem cell transplant.

For this clonotype: A much larger clone differs by one base, so this may be a read error. J is TRBJ2-7 and V is TRBV5-5; 8 positions agree with TRBD2. The germline gives CDR1 SGHKS, CDR2 YYEKEE (reference sequence). V was pared by 4 bases and J by 2 bases, with 2 bases of the junction left unmatched. The CDR3 is 13 residues long. CDR3: CASSREGAYEQYF. The CDR3 coding sequence is TGTGCCAGCAGCCGGGAGGGGGCCTACGAGCAGTACTTC.

CDR3 residues: CASSLLGLAGVLGTGELFF. The DNA for the CDR3 is TGCGCCAGCAGCTTGCTGGGACTAGCGGGAGTATTAGGCACCGGGGAGCTGTTTTTT. The chain uses TRBV5-1 and TRBJ2-2; TRBD2 agrees at 14 bases. This CDR3 comprises 19 residues. CDR1 and CDR2 from the germline V gene are SGHRS and YFSETQ. The V gene end was trimmed by 1 base and the J gene end by 4 bases; junction bases not matched to a gene: 9. Full variable domain (rest looked up from reference TRBV5-1 and TRBJ2-2): KAGVTQTPRYLIKTRGQQVTLSCSPISGHRSVSWYQQTPGQGLQFLFEYFSETQRNKGNFPGRFSGRQFSNSRSEMNVSTLELGDSALYLCASSLLGLAGVLGTGELFFGEGSRLTVL.

The V gene is TRBV19, the J gene TRBJ2-2; D is possibly TRBD2 (6 bases). This CDR3 spans 15 amino acids. Per the germline V gene, CDR1 is LNHDA and CDR2 is SQIVND (reference sequence). The V and J ends lost 7 bases and 4 bases respectively, with 16 bases between them. The CDR3 sequence is CASNGGAGSTGELFF. The CDR3 DNA follows: TGTGCCAGTAATGGAGGGGCAGGGAGCACCGGGGAGCTGTTTTTT.

This clonotype was picked up a small number of times. The chain is built from TRBV5-1 and TRBJ2-3; a weak D match, TRBD2 (5 bases). Per germline, CDR1 SGHRS and CDR2 YFSETQ. The CDR3 contains 16 residues. Trimming cost V 0 bases and J 6 bases, with 17 bases left between them. In DNA, the CDR3 is TGCGCCAGCAGCTTGGCCGTGGAGCGGAGGTTCGATACGCAGTATTTT. Its translation is CASSLAVERRFDTQYF. Full variable domain (missing parts from reference TRBV5-1 and TRBJ2-3): KAGVTQTPRYLIKTRGQQVTLSCSPISGHRSVSWYQQTPGQGLQFLFEYFSETQRNKGNFPGRFSGRQFSNSRSEMNVSTLELGDSALYLCASSLAVERRFDTQYFGPGTRLTVL.

About this clonotype: At one end the junction does not follow the germline gene, possibly because of a read error. The chain uses TRBV27 and TRBJ2-1; tentatively, D is TRBD2 (5 bases). The CDR3 consists of 14 residues. Germline CDR1 and CDR2: MNHEY and SMNVEV (reference sequence). This CDR3 is CASTAAGTYNKQFF. As DNA, the CDR3 is TGTGCCAGCACCGCGGCGGGCACCTACAATAAGCAGTTCTTC.

The chain uses TRBV20-1 and TRBJ2-3; TRBD1 agrees at 7 bases. The CDR3 sequence is 15 residues long. Germline CDR1 reads DFQATT; CDR2 reads SNEGSKA (reference sequence). Losses at the gene ends were 4 bases for V and 2 bases for J; bases not matched to a gene: 9. CDR3 region: CSATGRQGDTDTQYF. The CDR3 DNA is TGCAGTGCTACGGGAAGACAGGGAGACACAGATACGCAGTATTTT.

This clonotype turned up a few times. This chain connects TRBV2 to TRBJ1-1; 8 bases are shared with TRBD1. V dropped 6 bases and J dropped 11; count of bases not matched to a gene: 11. Germline V lookup: CDR1 SNHLY, CDR2 FYNNEI. The CDR3 extends over 13 amino acids. This chain's CDR3 is CASSPYQGAEAFF. For the CDR3, the DNA is TGTGCCAGCAGCCCATATCAGGGGGCAGAGGCTTTCTTT.

The sample holds many counts of this clonotype. Written as DNA, the CDR3 is TGCAGCGTTGAAAACTTCCCCGGGGACAGGGGCCCTGGGGCCAACGTCCTGACTTTC. Residues: CSVENFPGDRGPGANVLTF. The chain has TRBV29-1 and TRBJ2-6; 10 bases map to TRBD1. The germline V gene encodes CDR1 SQVTM and CDR2 ANQGSEA. V lost 2 bases, J lost 2 bases, and 12 bases stayed unmatched. This CDR3 is built from 19 residues.

The rearrangement uses TRBV4-1 and TRBJ1-3; D is ambiguous. The CDR3 has 15 residues. CDR1 is MGHRA and CDR2 is YSYEKL in the germline V gene. V was clipped by 1 base and J by 1 base, with 8 bases between them. CDR3 loop: CASSQGWRSGNTIYF. CDR3 bases: TGCGCCAGCAGCCAAGGTTGGAGATCTGGAAACACCATATATTTT.

This clonotype was observed a few times. The J gene is TRBJ1-1, the V gene TRBV13; D remains ambiguous. Trimming shortened V by 1 base and J by 6 bases, and 21 bases separated the two germline ends. Germline assignment: CDR1 PRHDT and CDR2 FYEKMQ (reference sequence). The CDR3 runs 17 residues. Written as DNA, the CDR3 is TGTGCCAGCAGCTTAGAGTCGTTCGGCCTTGAGGACGCTGAAGCTTTCTTT. Translating gives CASSLESFGLEDAEAFF. The full variable domain, in which reference TRBV13 and TRBJ1-1 provide the parts outside the CDR3, is AAGVIQSPRHLIKEKRETATLKCYPIPRHDTVYWYQQGPGQDPQFLISFYEKMQSDKGSIPDRFSAQQFSDYHSELNMSSLELGDSALYFCASSLESFGLEDAEAFFGQGTRLTVV.

This clonotype showed up just a few times. V and J are TRBV5-5 and TRBJ2-1, with D perhaps TRBD2 (5 bases). Trimming removed 0 bases from V and 0 bases from J, with 10 bases in between. Germline V gene lookup returns CDR1 SGHKS and CDR2 YYEKEE (reference sequence). This CDR3 has 16 residues. CDR3 amino acids: CASSLEAVSSYNEQFF. As DNA, the CDR3 is TGTGCCAGCAGCTTGGAAGCGGTTAGCTCCTACAATGAGCAGTTCTTC.

The chain couples TRBV29-1 to TRBJ2-1, with D unclear. Germline lookup yields CDR1 SQVTM and CDR2 ANQGSEA. Trimming left V 4 bases short and J 3 bases short, with 16 bases between. The CDR3 extends over 15 amino acids. CDR3 sequence (DNA): TGCAGCGTTGTCTCTCAGCTCAAGGACTACAATGAGCAGTTCTTC. Translated, it gives CSVVSQLKDYNEQFF.

The chain employs TRBV7-2 and TRBJ2-7; 8 bases align to TRBD2. Trimming removed 2 bases from V and 0 bases from J; junction bases left unmatched: 3. Per germline, CDR1 SGHTA and CDR2 FQGNSA. This CDR3 region has 15 residues. The CDR3 DNA sequence: TGTGCCAGCAGCTTATCGCTAGCGGGCTCCTACGAGCAGTACTTC. Amino acid sequence: CASSLSLAGSYEQYF.

This clonotype was counted ten times or more. The chain combines TRBV10-3 with TRBJ1-3, with D hard to call. CDR1 and CDR2 from the germline V gene are ENHRY and SYGVKD. Trimming took 4 bases from V and 2 from J, leaving 12 bases between them. The CDR3 has 15 amino acids. The CDR3 sequence is CAISGLEGTGNTIYF. The DNA for the CDR3 is TGTGCCATCAGTGGTTTGGAGGGTACTGGAAACACCATATATTTT.

This clonotype was counted only a few times. The chain carries TRBV28 and TRBJ2-7; D unclear. Deletions cut 5 bases from V and 0 bases from J, with 11 bases between. Germline CDR1 is MDHEN and CDR2 is SYDVKM. The CDR3 runs to 14 residues. The CDR3 sequence: CASSLPILSYEQYF. Here the CDR3 DNA reads TGTGCCAGCAGTCTACCCATTCTCTCCTACGAGCAGTACTTC.

The V call is TRBV4-3, the J call TRBJ2-1, with D perhaps matching TRBD1 or TRBD2 (5 bases each). V lost 3 bases and J 6 bases, leaving 18 bases between the germline ends. The CDR3 totals 16 residues. The germline CDR1 and CDR2 sequences are LGHNA and YSLEER. Written as DNA, the CDR3 is TGCGCCAGCAGCCACGGGGCAAGCCTAATCAGCAATGAGCAGTTCTTC. Its translation: CASSHGASLISNEQFF.

This clonotype was counted ten times or more. The chain uses TRBV5-5 and TRBJ2-7; no clear D. This CDR3 contains 15 residues. With 1 base removed from V and 6 bases from J, the gap between germline ends came to 17 bases. Looked up from germline, CDR1 is SGHKS and CDR2 is YYEKEE (reference sequence). CDR3 DNA: TGTGCCAGCAGCTTGCAGCCGACCCCCTCCGTCGAGCAGTACTTC. This sequence encodes CASSLQPTPSVEQYF.

The CDR3 loop is CASGKTGIRDEQYF. The DNA for the CDR3 is TGTGCCAGCGGCAAAACAGGGATACGAGACGAGCAGTACTTC. The V and J genes are TRBV6-1 and TRBJ2-7; D possibly corresponds to TRBD1 (6 bases). The CDR3 covers 14 residues. Trimming cost V 8 bases and J 5 bases, with 19 bases left between them. CDR1 MNHNS and CDR2 SASEGT come from the germline V gene.

This clonotype was counted between two and nine times. The gene calls are TRBV27 and TRBJ2-7, with TRBD1 matching 9 bases. The germline V gene has CDR1 MNHEY and CDR2 SMNVEV (reference sequence). The CDR3 covers 15 residues. J lost 6 bases, V lost 6 bases, and 12 bases had no gene match. CDR3 residues: CASSSWEDRGSEQYF. The CDR3 DNA sequence: TGTGCCAGCAGCTCATGGGAGGACAGGGGCTCCGAGCAGTACTTC.

This clonotype has a handful of counts. V is TRBV28 and J is TRBJ2-1, with D possibly matching TRBD1 (6 bases). CDR1 and CDR2 from the germline V gene are MDHEN and SYDVKM. The CDR3 totals 16 residues. The V end lost 1 base, the J end lost 5 bases, and 15 bases lay between the germline ends. CDR3 region: CASSLFSGAINNEQFF. In nucleotides, the CDR3 is TGTGCCAGCAGTTTATTTTCAGGGGCCATAAACAATGAGCAGTTCTTC.

The chain links TRBV27 to TRBJ2-1; 7 bases match TRBD1. Trimming at V came to 4 bases and at J to 6 bases, leaving 6 bases not matched to a gene. The CDR3 contains 14 residues. The germline CDR1 and CDR2 sequences are MNHEY and SMNVEV (reference sequence). The CDR3 region has the DNA TGTGCCAGCAGTTATGGGACAGCTTCCAATGAGCAGTTCTTC. This gives the protein CASSYGTASNEQFF.